This TCR beta chain was found in a study of cytomegalovirus exposure and HLA in healthy donors. As regards this clone: Its matching antigen is unknown.

Study conclusions and caveats: Reports indicated that the classifier achieved high specificity and sensitivity in diagnosing cytomegalovirus status. When analyzed later, the rates of TCR association showed variation by HLA locus, with DRB1 the most and HLA-C the fewest.

The PCR contained 60 Vbeta and 13 Jbeta primers. Only in-frame clones appear in the TCRdb table, and some are missing; sequencing was by immunoSEQ multiplex PCR. Found here are some 75,000 clones; the top ten clones hold about 0.83%. CDR3 size: 16 residues. Germline-derived CDR1 and CDR2 are SGHNT and YYREEE (reference sequence). Trimming at V came to 4 bases and at J to 2 bases, leaving 7 bases not matched to a gene. The sequencing input was PBMCs. The source is a boy younger than 18 in good health and CMV-seronegative. V usage is TRBV5-4 and J usage is TRBJ2-2, with 8 bases that match TRBD2. The CDR3 nucleotides are TGTGCCAGCAGCAATGGGAGCGGGGGAAACACCGGGGAGCTGTTTTTT. The encoded protein is CASSNGSGGNTGELFF.